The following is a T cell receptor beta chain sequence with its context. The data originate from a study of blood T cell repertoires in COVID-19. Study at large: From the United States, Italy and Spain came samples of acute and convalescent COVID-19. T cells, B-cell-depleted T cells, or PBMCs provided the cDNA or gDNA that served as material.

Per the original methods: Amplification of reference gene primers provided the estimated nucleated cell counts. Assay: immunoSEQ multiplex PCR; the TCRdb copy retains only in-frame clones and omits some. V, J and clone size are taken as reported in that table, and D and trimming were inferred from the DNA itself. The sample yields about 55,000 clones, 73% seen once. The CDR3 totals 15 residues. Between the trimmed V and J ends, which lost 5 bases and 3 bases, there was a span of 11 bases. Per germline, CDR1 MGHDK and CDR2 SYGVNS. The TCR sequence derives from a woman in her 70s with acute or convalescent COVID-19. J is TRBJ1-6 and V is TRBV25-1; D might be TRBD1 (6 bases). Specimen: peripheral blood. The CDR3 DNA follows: TGTGCCAGCAGTTCCTCGGGACACTATAATTCACCCCTCCACTTT. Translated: CASSSSGHYNSPLHF.